This TCR beta chain comes out of a study of beta chain features in type 1 diabetes. Study findings and constraints: PCR might pick shorter templates more often, in the same way for patients and controls. Across all four CD4+ subsets, people with type 1 diabetes showed modestly shorter TCRB CDR3s.

Germline loops: CDR1 MGHDK, CDR2 SYGVNS. This CDR3 region has 15 residues. V was pared by 3 bases and J by 4 bases, with 6 bases of the junction left unmatched. This clone was recorded a few times. Its antigen is not identified. Staining for CD45RO/CCR7/CD25/CD127/CD95/CD27 allowed sorting of CD4+ naive, central memory, regulatory and stem cell-like memory cells. Of the isolated RNA, all was reverse transcribed, and so the sequenced material was expressed TCRB transcripts. Assay used: immunoSEQ multiplex PCR; TCRdb lists only in-frame clones, some missing. Here the sample spans about 360,000 clones, over 10% being singletons.

This chain uses TRBV25-1 with TRBJ2-1; 7 nucleotides align to TRBD1. This receptor was obtained from a woman under 30 with type 1 diabetes. Sequences were obtained from naive CD4+ T cells from blood. DNA for the CDR3: TGTGCCAGCAGTGATTTCGGACAGGTATACAATGAGCAGTTCTTC. Translation: CASSDFGQVYNEQFF.